The next 8 T cell receptor beta chains were all read from a single sample in a study of T-cell reconstitution after alpha-beta-depleted transplantation in children listed by TCRdb under 2016. This sample's treatment or condition label indicates: allogeneic hematopoietic cell transplantation with graft depleted of TCRalphabeta T cells and CD19 B cells. Library creation used PCR. The sequencing machine was an Illumina HiSeq 2500. TCR library preparation used molecular barcoding, with unique molecular identifiers applied to normalize quantification of the TCRbeta repertoire. The public reads were run again by TCRdb, first through fastp at Q25 and then through MiXCR, and only productive beta chains were kept. Each entry is one CDR3 protein sequence, shown with its most common DNA and genes. The sample has roughly 420,000 distinct CDR3 sequences on record, 15% to 20% of them singletons. The ten biggest clones cover approximately 29% of the sample.

The source was PBMCs, mostly from graft donor cells, collected 360 days after TCRalphabeta/CD19-depleted stem cell transplant. These receptors all stem from a boy younger than two who had a stem cell transplant for Wiskott-Aldrich syndrome, so the T cells may come from the graft donor.

The V and J genes are TRBV7-8 and TRBJ2-3, with a possible D match to TRBD2 (6 bases). From germline, CDR1 is SGHVS and CDR2 FQNEAQ. V lost 8 bases and J 3 bases, leaving 18 bases between the germline ends. CDR3 size: 15 residues. CDR3 region: CASAPIGGGTDTQYF. The CDR3 DNA sequence: TGTGCCAGCGCTCCTATCGGGGGTGGGACAGATACGCAGTATTTT.

This chain uses TRBV20-1 with TRBJ2-3, with TRBD1 matching over 9 bases. The germline CDR1 and CDR2 sequences are DFQATT and SNEGSKA (reference sequence). The CDR3 has 14 amino acids. J gave up 6 bases and V 6 bases, and 10 bases lay outside the gene matches. The CDR3: CSANYRGRTDTQYF. DNA of the CDR3: TGCAGTGCAAACTACAGGGGGCGAACCGATACGCAGTATTTT.

This clonotype was detected only a few times. The V gene is TRBV2, the J gene TRBJ2-2; D not certain. The V end was cut by 2 bases, the J end by 4 bases, with 20 bases between. This CDR3 comprises 18 residues. The germline gives CDR1 SNHLY, CDR2 FYNNEI. The CDR3 coding sequence is TGTGCCAGCAGTGAACGAACTGTAATACGTCCTTTCACCGGGGAGCTGTTTTTT. Its translation: CASSERTVIRPFTGELFF.

The chain carries TRBV18 and TRBJ2-2; D unclear. Trimming stripped 4 bases from V and 0 bases from J, with 6 bases between. The V gene's germline CDR1 is KGHSH and CDR2 LQKENI. The CDR3 spans 14 residues. The CDR3 DNA reads as TGTGCCAGCTCACAGCCCTCGAACACCGGGGAGCTGTTTTTT. This translates into CASSQPSNTGELFF.

Only a few counts were recorded for this clonotype. The chain couples TRBV27 to TRBJ2-1, with D possibly being TRBD2 (6 bases). Germline CDR1 and CDR2: MNHEY and SMNVEV (reference sequence). CDR3 length: 14 residues. The V and J ends lost 3 bases and 7 bases respectively, with 13 bases between them. CDR3 amino acids: CASSLGGAENEQFF. In DNA, the CDR3 is TGTGCCAGCAGTTTGGGGGGAGCGGAGAATGAGCAGTTCTTC.

This clonotype was counted only a few times. J is TRBJ2-3 and V is TRBV10-3, with TRBD2 identical over 9 bases. Germline trimming cut 2 bases from V and 0 bases from J; bases unmatched to any gene: 0. CDR1 is ENHRY, CDR2 SYGVKD, per germline. The CDR3 has 15 residues. In DNA, the CDR3 is TGTGCCATCAGTGAGCTAGCGGGAAGCACAGATACGCAGTATTTT. As protein: CAISELAGSTDTQYF.

A few counts support this clonotype. The chain links TRBV4-3 to TRBJ2-1; 10 bases are shared with TRBD2. This CDR3 comprises 16 residues. With V trimmed by 0 bases and J by 7 bases, 6 bases remained unmatched. Germline V gene lookup returns CDR1 LGHNA and CDR2 YSLEER. CDR3 region: CASSQDRVAGGNEQFF. The CDR3 region has the DNA TGCGCCAGCAGCCAAGATCGGGTAGCGGGAGGAAATGAGCAGTTCTTC.

The chain joins TRBV2 to TRBJ2-4, with 8 bases matching TRBD1. Looked up from germline, CDR1 is SNHLY and CDR2 is FYNNEI. After removal of 4 bases from V and 7 bases from J, the junction contained 3 bases not matched to a gene. The CDR3 loop spans 13 amino acids. The CDR3: CASSARTGNIQYF. As DNA, the CDR3 is TGTGCCAGCAGTGCTCGGACAGGGAACATTCAGTACTTC.